This is a list of T cell receptor beta chains from one sample in a study of PD-L1 blockade in urothelial cancer. Only in-frame clones appear in the TCRdb table, and some are missing; sequencing was by immunoSEQ multiplex PCR. The data contain around 80,000 clones, roughly 90% of them singletons. This specimen consisted of PBMCs, obtained around atezolizumab (anti-PD-L1) treatment. These receptors were taken from a woman in her 70s with urothelial cancer. Both conserved end residues are part of each CDR3. Fields, in order: clone size, V gene, CDR3 length, D gene, J gene, CDR3 DNA, CDR3 protein. A D gene is named only where the DNA matches it firmly. Clone size appears in some rows only: once, few, many, or a class for an expanded clone.

size: NA
V: TRBV18
length: 16
D: TRBD1
J: TRBJ2-2
DNA: TGTGCCAGCTCACCAACGAGGGGGCATGACACCGGGGAGCTGTTTTTT
CDR3: CASSPTRGHDTGELFF

size: NA
V: TRBV5-6
length: 16
D: TRBD1
J: TRBJ2-1
DNA: TGTGCCAGCAGCCAGACAGGGGCATTCTCCTACAATGAGCAGTTCTTC
CDR3: CASSQTGAFSYNEQFF

size: NA
V: TRBV5-1
length: 14
D: TRBD2
J: TRBJ2-4
DNA: TGCGCCAGCAGCATTCAGGGACTAGATCGGGTTCAGTACTTC
CDR3: CASSIQGLDRVQYF

size: NA
V: TRBV15
length: 16
D: NA
J: TRBJ2-6
DNA: TGTGCCACCAGCAGAGATTCAGGGACTGGGGCCAACGTCCTGACTTTC
CDR3: CATSRDSGTGANVLTF

size: NA
V: TRBV5-1
length: 15
D: NA
J: TRBJ2-6
DNA: TGCGCCAGCAGCTTGGTAGGGGCTGGGGCCAACGTCCTGACTTTC
CDR3: CASSLVGAGANVLTF

size: NA
V: TRBV19
length: 18
D: NA
J: TRBJ2-2
DNA: TGTGCCAGTAGTATTGTATACCGACAGGGAGGGAACACCGGGGAGCTGTTTTTT
CDR3: CASSIVYRQGGNTGELFF

size: NA
V: TRBV20-1
length: 11
D: NA
J: TRBJ2-1
DNA: TGCAGTGCTACCCAGTACAATGAGCAGTTCTTC
CDR3: CSATQYNEQFF

size: NA
V: TRBV7-3
length: 15
D: TRBD2
J: TRBJ2-5
DNA: TGTGCCAGCAGCTTTAGCGGGACCGGTCAAGAGACCCAGTACTTC
CDR3: CASSFSGTGQETQYF

size: NA
V: TRBV10-3
length: 18
D: TRBD2
J: TRBJ2-1
DNA: TGTGCCATCAGTGAGCCAGAAACGACTAGCGGGTTCTACAATGAGCAGTTCTTC
CDR3: CAISEPETTSGFYNEQFF

size: few
V: TRBV28
length: 15
D: TRBD2
J: TRBJ2-1
DNA: TGTGCCAGCAGTTTTACTAGCGGGAGGTGGAATGAGCAGTTCTTC
CDR3: CASSFTSGRWNEQFF

size: NA
V: TRBV10-3
length: 14
D: NA
J: TRBJ2-3
DNA: TGTGCCATCAGTTACAGGGATGACACAGATACGCAGTATTTT
CDR3: CAISYRDDTDTQYF

size: few
V: TRBV6-1
length: 15
D: NA
J: TRBJ2-2
DNA: TGTGCCAGCAGTAACAAGGACAAGAACACCGGGGAGCTGTTTTTT
CDR3: CASSNKDKNTGELFF

size: once
V: TRBV5-1
length: 17
D: TRBD2
J: TRBJ2-2
DNA: TGCGCCAGCAGCTCCCTAGCGGGAGTGTCGTACACCGGGGAGCTGTTTTTT
CDR3: CASSSLAGVSYTGELFF

size: NA
V: TRBV2
length: 14
D: TRBD2
J: TRBJ2-1
DNA: TGTGCCAGCAGTGGGGCTAGCGGGGACCCCAAGCAGTTCTTC
CDR3: CASSGASGDPKQFF

size: NA
V: TRBV27
length: 17
D: NA
J: TRBJ2-7
DNA: TGTGCCGATCTGGTGTTTGGCCAGGCGACCAACTCCTACGAGCAGTACTTC
CDR3: CADLVFGQATNSYEQYF

size: few
V: TRBV28
length: 14
D: NA
J: TRBJ1-1
DNA: TGTGCCAGCAGTTTACGAGACTATAACACTGAAGCTTTCTTT
CDR3: CASSLRDYNTEAFF

size: NA
V: TRBV2
length: 15
D: TRBD1
J: TRBJ1-1
DNA: TGTGCCAGCAGGGCCCGGACAGGGCACCAGGGGGGGGCTTTCTTT
CDR3: CASRARTGHQGGAFF

size: NA
V: TRBV5-1
length: 15
D: NA
J: TRBJ1-6
DNA: TGCGCCAGCAGCTTGGCCGGGGGGAATTATTCACCCCTCCACTTT
CDR3: CASSLAGGNYSPLHF

size: NA
V: TRBV19
length: 16
D: NA
J: TRBJ1-3
DNA: TGTGCCAGTAGTAGCCCCGGCAGGGTCTCTGGAAACACCATATATTTT
CDR3: CASSSPGRVSGNTIYF

size: NA
V: TRBV4-1
length: 15
D: NA
J: TRBJ2-7
DNA: TGCGCCAGCAGCTTGATCGCGGGCTTTTTCCACGAGCAGTACTTC
CDR3: CASSLIAGFFHEQYF

size: NA
V: TRBV9
length: 15
D: NA
J: TRBJ2-5
DNA: TGTGCCAGCAGCGTAGTGGGCGGGTACCAAGAGACCCAGTACTTC
CDR3: CASSVVGGYQETQYF

size: NA
V: TRBV11-2
length: 18
D: TRBD2
J: TRBJ2-5
DNA: TGTGCCAGCAGCTCACCGCGCGGGGGGGAGAGTTCGGGAGAGACCCAGTACTTC
CDR3: CASSSPRGGESSGETQYF

size: NA
V: TRBV10-2
length: 13
D: TRBD2
J: TRBJ2-5
DNA: TGCGCCAGCACTTGGACTAGCGGGAAGGACCAGTACTTC
CDR3: CASTWTSGKDQYF

size: NA
V: TRBV28
length: 17
D: NA
J: TRBJ1-4
DNA: TGTGCCAGCAGCCCGGTGTGGGTCCAGGGGCCGAATGAAAAACTGTTTTTT
CDR3: CASSPVWVQGPNEKLFF

size: NA
V: TRBV18
length: 16
D: TRBD1
J: TRBJ2-5
DNA: TGTGCCAGCTCACCCCCCGGGACAGGCTTGGGTGAGACCCAGTACTTC
CDR3: CASSPPGTGLGETQYF

size: NA
V: TRBV5-1
length: 15
D: TRBD1
J: TRBJ1-4
DNA: TGCGCCAGCAGCTCAGGGACAGGGACTAATGAAAAACTGTTTTTT
CDR3: CASSSGTGTNEKLFF

size: NA
V: TRBV19
length: 14
D: NA
J: TRBJ2-1
DNA: TGTGCCAGTAGCCTCGCGGGAAAGTCCAATGAGCAGTTCTTC
CDR3: CASSLAGKSNEQFF

size: NA
V: TRBV19
length: 14
D: TRBD1
J: TRBJ2-5
DNA: TGTGCCAGTAGTCTACCGGGACAGGGAGAGACCCAGTACTTC
CDR3: CASSLPGQGETQYF

size: NA
V: TRBV5-1
length: 13
D: NA
J: TRBJ2-5
DNA: TGCGCCAGCAGCTTGGACGGCCAAGAGACCCAGTACTTC
CDR3: CASSLDGQETQYF